This T cell receptor (beta chain) originates from a study of siplizumab effects on memory and regulatory T cells (dated 2019 in TCRdb). About the full investigation: The effect of the anti-CD2 antibody siplizumab on alloreactive T-cell subsets was examined in allogeneic mixed lymphocyte reactions constructed from human PBMCs.

A note on this clone: Which antigen it targets is not known. The input lacks base qualities; no much larger clone sits a single base away.

Library construction relied on the immunoSEQ multiplex PCR assay. Approximately 93,000 TCR templates per sample were assayed by the deep sequencing platform. Genomic DNA extracted from sorted T cells was used for TCRbeta CDR3 sequencing. Per the source publication's procedure: The R programming language was used for clonal analysis of the TCRbeta CDR3 data. Comparing unstimulated samples against CFSE-low samples taken after the reaction was how alloreactive CD4+ and CD8+ clones were defined. Regulatory or non-regulatory origin was assigned to alloreactive CD4+ clones by matching of sequences to sorted unstimulated Treg and non-Treg repertoires. TCRdb limited this immuneACCESS table to in-frame rearrangements with V and J called. A share of clones is missing; checked studies link under half to unresolved V genes, and the rest is unexplained. The D gene and trimming were derived from the DNA, and the V and J assignments and clone size from that table. The sample table holds about 120,000 clones, of which around 90% were seen once. In total, the top ten clones hold approximately 1.3% of the sample.

V and J lose 6 bases and 5 bases, and a span of 15 bases separates them. The CDR3 contains 14 residues, cysteine and phenylalanine counted. Only CDR3 DNA remains: 42 bases, in frame from the first base. The germline V gene supplies CDR1 WSHSY and CDR2 SAAADI. Sorted unstimulated T cells and proliferating T cells recovered from mixed lymphocyte reactions were subjected to TCRbeta CDR3 sequencing. Fresh whole blood from roughly 10 HLA-typed healthy donors was used to isolate PBMCs. Results and caveats for the whole study, not just this receptor: Unstimulated naive T cells appeared to be more diverse than memory T cells, and naive cells seemed to make a substantial contribution to the alloresponse. Roughly 75-97% of proliferating CD4+ or CD8+ clones could not be assigned a naive or memory phenotype. The cumulative frequency of alloreactive sequences that could be traced back to unstimulated CD4+ memory T cells was significantly reduced by siplizumab. Whether proliferating Tregs from siplizumab cultures actually had suppressive function was not functionally confirmed. Among mappable alloreactive CD4+ clones, the Treg-derived fraction averaged approximately 72% with siplizumab versus 25% to 30% in control reactions. Because sequences at frequencies below about 10^-5 were poorly captured, only a minor fraction of alloreactive clones could be mapped back to unstimulated subsets.

The clonotype originates from a human donor in good health. The sample consisted of CD4+ T cells sorted from blood. The sequence links TRBV10-2 to TRBJ2-3; 6 matching bases give a weak D call of TRBD2. The DNA reads TGCGCCAGCAGCGGGACTCCCGCCGGAGATACGCAGTATTTT. Its protein reads: CASSGTPAGDTQYF.